The T cell receptor (beta chain) under discussion was sequenced for a study of shared clonotypes between healthy human individuals. Study conclusions and caveats: Naive subsets typically showed greater estimated richness than memory subsets. The researchers took only blood, and tissue repertoires probably look different.

The genomic DNA of each subset was split evenly across several immunoSEQ plates. Sequenced by immunoSEQ multiplex PCR; TCRdb stores in-frame clones only, minus some. Of around 1.6 million clones listed, approximately 98% were seen once; the top ten hold roughly 0.45%. There are 14 residues in the CDR3. CDR1 and CDR2 from the germline V gene are SGHTA and FQGNSA. Trimming pared 1 base from V and 5 bases from J, leaving 11 bases between. The study drew its donors from healthy HIV-negative adults without recent acute infections or vaccinations. Details on this clone: The target antigen is unknown.

What was sequenced was naive CD4+ T cells sorted from blood. Subset given: CD45RA+ positively selected. The TCR was taken from a man under 40 in good health. V is TRBV7-2 and J is TRBJ2-5, with D maybe TRBD2 (5 bases). CDR3 DNA: TGTGCCAGCAGCTTAGACCGGGATATGGAGACCCAGTACTTC. Protein: CASSLDRDMETQYF.